The rows below give T cell receptor beta chains drawn from one sample of a study of OX40 agonist ivuxolimab in advanced cancers. This table comes from immunoSEQ multiplex PCR, and its TCRdb copy is limited to in-frame clones, with some not included. Seen here are roughly 62,000 clones, 80% to 95% observed once, and the top ten hold 0.62%. Here the sequenced sample was CD4+ or CD8+ T cells sorted from blood, taken in a trial of the OX40 agonist ivuxolimab. The receptors shown here come from an adult with an advanced solid tumor such as melanoma, head and neck, liver or kidney cancer. CDR3s include the opening cysteine and the closing phenylalanine or tryptophan. Each record gives: clone size, V gene, D gene, J gene, CDR3 DNA, CDR3 protein. D genes are given only for firm matches. The size entry is marked missing in some rows and otherwise reads once, few, many or a size class.

abundance: -
v_gene: TRBV10-1
d_gene: -
j_gene: TRBJ1-1
CDR3nt: TGCGCCAGCAGTGGGGGGGGCGCCGACACTGAAGCTTTCTTT
CDR3aa: CASSGGGADTEAFF

abundance: -
v_gene: TRBV2
d_gene: TRBD1
j_gene: TRBJ1-3
CDR3nt: TGTGCCAGCAGTTCGGACAGGGACGGAAACACCATATATTTT
CDR3aa: CASSSDRDGNTIYF

abundance: -
v_gene: TRBV5-1
d_gene: TRBD1
j_gene: TRBJ1-4
CDR3nt: TGCGCCAGCACCAATGGGGACAGGGTTGGTGAAAAACTGTTTTTT
CDR3aa: CASTNGDRVGEKLFF

abundance: -
v_gene: TRBV6-6
d_gene: TRBD2
j_gene: TRBJ2-7
CDR3nt: TGTGCCAGCAGTTCAGGACTAGCGGGCTACGAGCAGTACTTC
CDR3aa: CASSSGLAGYEQYF

abundance: -
v_gene: TRBV19
d_gene: -
j_gene: TRBJ1-2
CDR3nt: TGTGCCAGTAGTAGTGGTCTCGAATATGGCTACACCTTC
CDR3aa: CASSSGLEYGYTF

abundance: -
v_gene: TRBV13
d_gene: -
j_gene: TRBJ2-7
CDR3nt: TGTGCCAGCAGCTTGATGGGAGGAACCTACGAGCAGTACTTC
CDR3aa: CASSLMGGTYEQYF

abundance: -
v_gene: TRBV4-2
d_gene: -
j_gene: TRBJ1-4
CDR3nt: TGTGCCAGCAGCCAAGCCACGGGGGGTGCAAATGAAAAACTGTTTTTT
CDR3aa: CASSQATGGANEKLFF

abundance: -
v_gene: TRBV19
d_gene: -
j_gene: TRBJ2-7
CDR3nt: TGTGCCAGTAGTATTGCGGGGTTCAGGAACGAGCAGTACTTC
CDR3aa: CASSIAGFRNEQYF

abundance: -
v_gene: TRBV7-9
d_gene: -
j_gene: TRBJ2-5
CDR3nt: TGTGCCAGCAGCTGGACTTCTTTGGAGACCCAGTACTTC
CDR3aa: CASSWTSLETQYF

abundance: -
v_gene: TRBV6-5
d_gene: -
j_gene: TRBJ1-5
CDR3nt: TGTGCCAGCAGTAACCCTACCATGGCTCAGCCCCAGCATTTT
CDR3aa: CASSNPTMAQPQHF

abundance: once
v_gene: TRBV6-5
d_gene: TRBD1
j_gene: TRBJ1-5
CDR3nt: TGTGCCAGCAATTCCTTACAGGGGGCCGATCAGCCCCAGCATTTT
CDR3aa: CASNSLQGADQPQHF

abundance: few
v_gene: TRBV7-8
d_gene: -
j_gene: TRBJ1-2
CDR3nt: TGTGCCAGCAGCAACGGGATTAACTATGGCTACACCTTC
CDR3aa: CASSNGINYGYTF

abundance: -
v_gene: TRBV2
d_gene: TRBD1
j_gene: TRBJ2-3
CDR3nt: TGTGCCAGCAGTAAGGACAGGGTGTTGAACACAGATACGCAGTATTTT
CDR3aa: CASSKDRVLNTDTQYF

abundance: -
v_gene: TRBV7-2
d_gene: -
j_gene: TRBJ1-1
CDR3nt: TGTGCCAGCGCACCCGGGACCCCGAACACTGAAGCTTTCTTT
CDR3aa: CASAPGTPNTEAFF

abundance: -
v_gene: TRBV7-9
d_gene: -
j_gene: TRBJ2-7
CDR3nt: TGTGCCAGCAGCTCCCGCGGGCCTGCCTACGAGCAGTACTTC
CDR3aa: CASSSRGPAYEQYF

abundance: -
v_gene: TRBV9
d_gene: -
j_gene: TRBJ1-3
CDR3nt: TGTGCCAGCAGCGTCGGGACTGCGGGAGGAAACACCATATATTTT
CDR3aa: CASSVGTAGGNTIYF

abundance: once
v_gene: TRBV7-2
d_gene: TRBD2
j_gene: TRBJ2-1
CDR3nt: TGTGCCAGCAGCCCACCGGGACTAGCATCAGGTGAGCAGTTCTTC
CDR3aa: CASSPPGLASGEQFF

abundance: -
v_gene: TRBV6-4
d_gene: TRBD1
j_gene: TRBJ2-2
CDR3nt: TGTGCCAGCAGTGTCCTGGGACAGGGGAACGGGGAGCTGTTTTTT
CDR3aa: CASSVLGQGNGELFF

abundance: -
v_gene: TRBV19
d_gene: -
j_gene: TRBJ2-7
CDR3nt: TGTGCCAGTAGTATGGGAGGGCGAGGGGGGTCGGAGCAGTACTTC
CDR3aa: CASSMGGRGGSEQYF

abundance: -
v_gene: TRBV5-5
d_gene: -
j_gene: TRBJ2-2
CDR3nt: TGTGCCAGCAGCCTCTTTGATGCGGGAAACACCGGGGAGCTGTTTTTT
CDR3aa: CASSLFDAGNTGELFF

abundance: -
v_gene: TRBV19
d_gene: -
j_gene: TRBJ1-1
CDR3nt: TGTGCCAGTACGGAGGGGGGTATGAACACTGAAGCTTTCTTT
CDR3aa: CASTEGGMNTEAFF

abundance: -
v_gene: TRBV6-5
d_gene: -
j_gene: TRBJ1-1
CDR3nt: TGTGCCAGCAGTTCGACAGTGAACACTGAAGCTTTCTTT
CDR3aa: CASSSTVNTEAFF

abundance: -
v_gene: TRBV2
d_gene: TRBD2
j_gene: TRBJ2-2
CDR3nt: TGTGCCAGCAGGGCGACTAGCGAAAACACCGGGGAGCTGTTTTTT
CDR3aa: CASRATSENTGELFF

abundance: -
v_gene: TRBV2
d_gene: TRBD2
j_gene: TRBJ2-5
CDR3nt: TGTGCCAGCAGTGAAGCCGGGGGGAGAGCGCAAGAGACCCAGTACTTC
CDR3aa: CASSEAGGRAQETQYF

abundance: -
v_gene: TRBV6-1
d_gene: -
j_gene: TRBJ1-4
CDR3nt: TGTGCCAGCAGTGAATTTGGGGGCACTAATGAAAAACTGTTTTTT
CDR3aa: CASSEFGGTNEKLFF

abundance: once
v_gene: TRBV6-5
d_gene: -
j_gene: TRBJ2-3
CDR3nt: TGTGCCAGCAGTCGGACAGCTAGCACAGATACGCAGTATTTT
CDR3aa: CASSRTASTDTQYF

abundance: -
v_gene: TRBV4-1
d_gene: -
j_gene: TRBJ2-7
CDR3nt: TGCGCCAGCAGCCTTCAGGGAGGTGCCCCCTACGAGCAGTACTTC
CDR3aa: CASSLQGGAPYEQYF

abundance: -
v_gene: TRBV5-1
d_gene: TRBD1
j_gene: TRBJ1-1
CDR3nt: TGCGCCAGCAGCTTGGGGGACAGGGTTATGAACACTGAAGCTTTCTTT
CDR3aa: CASSLGDRVMNTEAFF

abundance: -
v_gene: TRBV10-3
d_gene: -
j_gene: TRBJ1-2
CDR3nt: TGTGCCATCACTGCCGGGAATGGCTACACCTTC
CDR3aa: CAITAGNGYTF

abundance: -
v_gene: TRBV6-1
d_gene: -
j_gene: TRBJ2-7
CDR3nt: TGTGCCAGCAGTGAAGCGGGCTCTTCGAGCGAGCAGTACTTC
CDR3aa: CASSEAGSSSEQYF

abundance: -
v_gene: TRBV7-9
d_gene: -
j_gene: TRBJ2-7
CDR3nt: TGTGCCAGCAGCTACAGGGACGGATCCTACGAGCAGTACTTC
CDR3aa: CASSYRDGSYEQYF

abundance: -
v_gene: TRBV5-1
d_gene: -
j_gene: TRBJ2-3
CDR3nt: TGCGCCAGCAGCCGGCTAACTTCAGATACGCAGTATTTT
CDR3aa: CASSRLTSDTQYF

abundance: -
v_gene: TRBV19
d_gene: -
j_gene: TRBJ2-2
CDR3nt: TGTGCCAGTAGTACCCCTCCTGGTTCGGGAAACACCGGGGAGCTGTTTTTT
CDR3aa: CASSTPPGSGNTGELFF

abundance: -
v_gene: TRBV10-3
d_gene: TRBD1
j_gene: TRBJ1-2
CDR3nt: TGTGCCATCAGTGAAGGACAGGCCACTAACTATGGCTACACCTTC
CDR3aa: CAISEGQATNYGYTF

abundance: once
v_gene: TRBV11-3
d_gene: -
j_gene: TRBJ2-7
CDR3nt: TGTGCCAGCAGCTTAGAATCAGGGGGGTACGAGCAGTACTTC
CDR3aa: CASSLESGGYEQYF

abundance: -
v_gene: TRBV5-3
d_gene: TRBD1
j_gene: TRBJ1-4
CDR3nt: TGTGCCACCTCGCCAGGGGGGGCAAAGGAAAAACTGTTTTTT
CDR3aa: CATSPGGAKEKLFF

abundance: -
v_gene: TRBV6-6
d_gene: -
j_gene: TRBJ2-5
CDR3nt: TGTGCCAGCAGATCAAGGGGGACCCAGTACTTC
CDR3aa: CASRSRGTQYF

abundance: once
v_gene: TRBV9
d_gene: -
j_gene: TRBJ1-1
CDR3nt: TGTGCCAGCAGCGTAGACTCCGGGTTTATGAACACTGAAGCTTTCTTT
CDR3aa: CASSVDSGFMNTEAFF

abundance: -
v_gene: TRBV6-1
d_gene: TRBD1
j_gene: TRBJ1-1
CDR3nt: TGTGCCAGCAGTACCCCACAGGGGGTGGGCACTGAAGCTTTCTTT
CDR3aa: CASSTPQGVGTEAFF

abundance: -
v_gene: TRBV9
d_gene: -
j_gene: TRBJ2-7
CDR3nt: TGTGCCAGCAGCGTAGGGGGGGACTTAAACGAGCAGTACTTC
CDR3aa: CASSVGGDLNEQYF

abundance: -
v_gene: TRBV5-1
d_gene: -
j_gene: TRBJ2-5
CDR3nt: TGTGCCAGCAGCTTGGGAGGAGGGGCCCAAGAGACCCAGTACTTC
CDR3aa: CASSLGGGAQETQYF